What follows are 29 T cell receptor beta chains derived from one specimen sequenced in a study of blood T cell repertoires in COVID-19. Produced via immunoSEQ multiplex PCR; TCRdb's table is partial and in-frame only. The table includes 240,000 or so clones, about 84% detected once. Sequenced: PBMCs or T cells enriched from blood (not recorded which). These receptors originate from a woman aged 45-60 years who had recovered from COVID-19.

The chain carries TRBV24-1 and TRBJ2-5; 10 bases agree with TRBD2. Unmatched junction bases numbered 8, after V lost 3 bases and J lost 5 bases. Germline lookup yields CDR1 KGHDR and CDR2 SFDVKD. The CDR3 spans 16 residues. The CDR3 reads CATSDTSGRAGETQYF. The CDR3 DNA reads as TGTGCCACCAGTGATACAAGCGGGAGGGCCGGGGAGACCCAGTACTTC.

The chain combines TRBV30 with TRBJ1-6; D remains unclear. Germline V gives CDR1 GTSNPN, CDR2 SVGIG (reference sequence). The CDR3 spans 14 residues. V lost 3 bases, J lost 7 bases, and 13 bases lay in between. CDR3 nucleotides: TGTGCCTGGAGAAAGGCCCCAGGAAATTCACCCCTCCACTTT. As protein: CAWRKAPGNSPLHF.

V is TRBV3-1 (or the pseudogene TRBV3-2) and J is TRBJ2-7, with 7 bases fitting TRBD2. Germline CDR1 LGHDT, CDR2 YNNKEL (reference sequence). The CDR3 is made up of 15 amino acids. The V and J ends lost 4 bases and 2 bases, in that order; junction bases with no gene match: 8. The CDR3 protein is CASSRDLGTTYEQYF. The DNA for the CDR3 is TGTGCCAGCAGCCGAGACTTAGGGACTACCTACGAGCAGTACTTC.

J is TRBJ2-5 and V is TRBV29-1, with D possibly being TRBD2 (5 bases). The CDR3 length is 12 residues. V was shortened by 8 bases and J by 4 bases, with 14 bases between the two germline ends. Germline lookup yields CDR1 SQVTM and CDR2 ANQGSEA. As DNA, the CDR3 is TGCAGCATACTAGGGATGAGAGAGACCCAGTACTTC. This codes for CSILGMRETQYF.

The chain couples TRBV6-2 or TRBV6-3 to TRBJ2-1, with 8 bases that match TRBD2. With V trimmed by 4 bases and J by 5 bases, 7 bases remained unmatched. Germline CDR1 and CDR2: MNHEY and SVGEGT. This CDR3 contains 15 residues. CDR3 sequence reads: CASSLTGGLHNEQFF. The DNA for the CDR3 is TGTGCCAGCAGTTTGACGGGAGGGCTACACAATGAGCAGTTCTTC.

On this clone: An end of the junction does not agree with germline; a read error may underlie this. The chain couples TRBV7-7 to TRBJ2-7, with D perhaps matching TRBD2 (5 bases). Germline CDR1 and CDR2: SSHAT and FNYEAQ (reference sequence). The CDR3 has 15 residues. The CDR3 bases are TGTGCTAGCAGTCCAGAGGGTAGCGCAGCCTACGAGCAGTACTTC. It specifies CASSPEGSAAYEQYF.

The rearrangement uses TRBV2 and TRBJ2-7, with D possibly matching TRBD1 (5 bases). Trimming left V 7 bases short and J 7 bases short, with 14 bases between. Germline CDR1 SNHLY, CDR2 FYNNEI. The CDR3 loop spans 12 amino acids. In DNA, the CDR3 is TGTGCCAGCAAGATACAGGCAGCGGAGCAGTACTTC. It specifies CASKIQAAEQYF. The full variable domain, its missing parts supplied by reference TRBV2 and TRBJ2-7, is EPEVTQTPSHQVTQMGQEVILRCVPISNHLYFYWYRQILGQKVEFLVSFYNNEISEKSEIFDDQFSVERPDGSNFTLKIRSTKLEDSAMYFCASKIQAAEQYFGPGTRLTVT.

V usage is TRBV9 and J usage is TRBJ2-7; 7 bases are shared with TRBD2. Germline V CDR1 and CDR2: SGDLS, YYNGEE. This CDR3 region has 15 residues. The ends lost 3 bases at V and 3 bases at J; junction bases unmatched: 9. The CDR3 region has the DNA TGTGCCAGCAGCGCCCAAGCGGGGCAAATCTACGAGCAGTACTTC. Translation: CASSAQAGQIYEQYF.

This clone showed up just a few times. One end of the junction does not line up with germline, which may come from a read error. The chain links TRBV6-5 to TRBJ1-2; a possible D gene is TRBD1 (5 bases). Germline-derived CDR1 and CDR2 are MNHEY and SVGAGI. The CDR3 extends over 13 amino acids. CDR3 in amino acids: CASSDSRVGGYTF. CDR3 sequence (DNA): TGTGCCAGCAGTGACTCCAGGGTGGGTGGCTACACCTTC.

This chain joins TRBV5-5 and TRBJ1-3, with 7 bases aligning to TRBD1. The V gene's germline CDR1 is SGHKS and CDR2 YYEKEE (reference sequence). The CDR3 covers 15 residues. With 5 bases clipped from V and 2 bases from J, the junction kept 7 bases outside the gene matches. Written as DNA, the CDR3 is TGTGCCAGCAGTAAGGAGGGGGCGCCTGGAAACACCATATATTTT. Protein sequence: CASSKEGAPGNTIYF.

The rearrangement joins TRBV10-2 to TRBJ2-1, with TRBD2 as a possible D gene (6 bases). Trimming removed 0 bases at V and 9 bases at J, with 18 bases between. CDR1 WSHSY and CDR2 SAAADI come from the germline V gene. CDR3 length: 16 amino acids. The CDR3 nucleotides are TGCGCCAGCAGTGAGTCTGGGCTCGCGGGGACCACTGAGCAGTTCTTC. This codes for CASSESGLAGTTEQFF.

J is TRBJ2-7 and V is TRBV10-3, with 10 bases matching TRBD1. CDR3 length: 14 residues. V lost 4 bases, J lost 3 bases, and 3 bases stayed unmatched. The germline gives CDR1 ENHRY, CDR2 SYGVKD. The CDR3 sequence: CAISARTGGYEQYF. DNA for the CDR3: TGTGCCATCAGTGCGAGGACAGGGGGCTACGAGCAGTACTTC.

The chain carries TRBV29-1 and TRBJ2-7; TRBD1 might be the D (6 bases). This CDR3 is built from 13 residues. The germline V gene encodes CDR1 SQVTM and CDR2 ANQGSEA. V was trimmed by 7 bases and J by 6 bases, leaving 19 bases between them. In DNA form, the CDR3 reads TGCAGCGCATGGACAGCCGAGGGCCTCGAGCAGTACTTC. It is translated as CSAWTAEGLEQYF.

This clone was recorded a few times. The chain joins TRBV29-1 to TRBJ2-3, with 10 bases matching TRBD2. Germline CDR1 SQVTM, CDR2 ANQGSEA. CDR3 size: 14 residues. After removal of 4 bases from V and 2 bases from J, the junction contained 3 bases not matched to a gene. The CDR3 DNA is TGCAGCGTTGCAACTAGCGGGGTCACAGATACGCAGTATTTT. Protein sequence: CSVATSGVTDTQYF.

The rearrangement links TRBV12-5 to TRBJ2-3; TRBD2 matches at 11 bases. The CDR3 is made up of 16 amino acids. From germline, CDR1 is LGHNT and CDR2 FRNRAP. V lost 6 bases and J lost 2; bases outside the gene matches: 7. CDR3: CASGLGLAEVTDTQYF. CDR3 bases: TGTGCTAGTGGCCTGGGACTAGCGGAGGTCACAGATACGCAGTATTTT.

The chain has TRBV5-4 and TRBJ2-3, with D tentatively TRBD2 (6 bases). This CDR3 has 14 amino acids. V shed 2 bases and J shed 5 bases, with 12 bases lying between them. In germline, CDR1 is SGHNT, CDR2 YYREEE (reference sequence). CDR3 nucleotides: TGTGCCAGCAGCTTAGCGGGTTACGGAGATACGCAGTATTTT. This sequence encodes CASSLAGYGDTQYF.

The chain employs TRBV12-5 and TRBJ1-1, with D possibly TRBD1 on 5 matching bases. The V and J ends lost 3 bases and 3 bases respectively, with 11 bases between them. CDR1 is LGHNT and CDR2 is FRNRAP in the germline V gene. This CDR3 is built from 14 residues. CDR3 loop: CASGFRSGYTEAFF. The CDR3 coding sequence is TGTGCTAGTGGTTTTAGATCAGGGTACACTGAAGCTTTCTTT.

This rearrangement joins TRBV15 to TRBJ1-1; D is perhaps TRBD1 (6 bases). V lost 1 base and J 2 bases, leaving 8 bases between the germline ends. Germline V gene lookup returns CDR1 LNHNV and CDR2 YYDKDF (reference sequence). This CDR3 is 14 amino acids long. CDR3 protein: CATSRGGGNTEAFF. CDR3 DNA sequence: TGTGCCACCAGCAGAGGAGGGGGAAACACTGAAGCTTTCTTT. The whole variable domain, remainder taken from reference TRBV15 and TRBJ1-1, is DAMVIQNPRYQVTQFGKPVTLSCSQTLNHNVMYWYQQKSSQAPKLLFHYYDKDFNNEADTPDNFQSRRPNTSFCFLDIRSPGLGDTAMYLCATSRGGGNTEAFFGQGTRLTVV.

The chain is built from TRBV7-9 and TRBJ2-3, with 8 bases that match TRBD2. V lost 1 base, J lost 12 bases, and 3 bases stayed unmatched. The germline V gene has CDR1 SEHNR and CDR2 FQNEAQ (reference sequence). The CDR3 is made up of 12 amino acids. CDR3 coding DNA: TGTGCCAGCAGCTTAGGAGCGGGGGCCCAGTATTTT. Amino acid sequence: CASSLGAGAQYF.

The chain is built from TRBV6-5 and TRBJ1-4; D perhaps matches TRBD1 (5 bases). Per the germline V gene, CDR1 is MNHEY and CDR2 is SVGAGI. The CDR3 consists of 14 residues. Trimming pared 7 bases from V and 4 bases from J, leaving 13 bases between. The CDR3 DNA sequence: TGTGCCAGCATTGGGGCAGAGCATAATGAAAAACTGTTTTTT. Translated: CASIGAEHNEKLFF.

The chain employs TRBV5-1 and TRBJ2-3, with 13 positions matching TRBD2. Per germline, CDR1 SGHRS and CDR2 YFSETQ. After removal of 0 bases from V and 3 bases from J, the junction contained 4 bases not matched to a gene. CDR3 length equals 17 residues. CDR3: CASSLVGLAGETDTQYF. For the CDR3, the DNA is TGCGCCAGCAGCTTGGTCGGACTAGCGGGAGAGACAGATACGCAGTATTTT.

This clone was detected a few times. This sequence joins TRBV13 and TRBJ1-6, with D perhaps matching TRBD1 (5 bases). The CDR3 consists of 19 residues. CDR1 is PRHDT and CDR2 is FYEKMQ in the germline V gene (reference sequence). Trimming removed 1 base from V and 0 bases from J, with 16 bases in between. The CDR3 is CASSLEQGRTSSYNSPLHF. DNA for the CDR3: TGTGCCAGCAGCTTAGAGCAGGGTCGGACCAGCTCCTATAATTCACCCCTCCACTTT.

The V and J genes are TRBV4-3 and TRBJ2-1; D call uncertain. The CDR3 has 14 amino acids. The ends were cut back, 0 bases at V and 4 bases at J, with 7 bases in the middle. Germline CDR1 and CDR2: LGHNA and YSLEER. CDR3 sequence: CASSQDGRYNEQFF. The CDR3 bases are TGCGCCAGCAGCCAAGATGGGCGTTACAATGAGCAGTTCTTC.

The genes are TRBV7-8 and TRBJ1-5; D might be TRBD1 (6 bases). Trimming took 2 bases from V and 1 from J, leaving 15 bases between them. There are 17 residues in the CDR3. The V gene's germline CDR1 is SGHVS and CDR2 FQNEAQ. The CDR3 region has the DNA TGTGCCAGCAGCTTATATTACCAGGGGTACAGCAATCAGCCCCAGCATTTT. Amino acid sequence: CASSLYYQGYSNQPQHF.

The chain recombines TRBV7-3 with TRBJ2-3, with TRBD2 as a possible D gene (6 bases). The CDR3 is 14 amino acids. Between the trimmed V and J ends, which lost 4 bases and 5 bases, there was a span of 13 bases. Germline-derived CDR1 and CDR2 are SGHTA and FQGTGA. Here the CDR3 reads CASSSTGGRDTQYF. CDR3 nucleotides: TGTGCCAGCAGCTCCACCGGGGGTCGAGATACGCAGTATTTT.

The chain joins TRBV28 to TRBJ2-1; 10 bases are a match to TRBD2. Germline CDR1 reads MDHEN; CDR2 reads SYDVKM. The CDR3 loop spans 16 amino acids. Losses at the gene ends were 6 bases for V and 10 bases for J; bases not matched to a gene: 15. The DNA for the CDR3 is TGTGCCAGCAGGAACACCGGGACTAGCGCCTACAGGGAGCAGTTCTTC. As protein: CASRNTGTSAYREQFF.

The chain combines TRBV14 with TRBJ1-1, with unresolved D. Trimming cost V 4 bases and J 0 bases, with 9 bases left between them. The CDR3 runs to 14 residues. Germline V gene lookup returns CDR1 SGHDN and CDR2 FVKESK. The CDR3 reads CASSPVRVNTEAFF. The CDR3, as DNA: TGTGCCAGCAGCCCGGTGAGGGTGAACACTGAAGCTTTCTTT.

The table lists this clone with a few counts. Here the CDR3 DNA reads TGTGCCAGCACACAGGGGGTAGGCACCGGGGAGCTGTTTTTT. Its protein is CASTQGVGTGELFF. The chain has TRBV28 and TRBJ2-2, with 8 bases identical to TRBD1. V gave up 7 bases and J gave up 4 bases; unmatched junction bases: 5. Germline V CDR1 and CDR2: MDHEN, SYDVKM. The CDR3 has 14 residues.

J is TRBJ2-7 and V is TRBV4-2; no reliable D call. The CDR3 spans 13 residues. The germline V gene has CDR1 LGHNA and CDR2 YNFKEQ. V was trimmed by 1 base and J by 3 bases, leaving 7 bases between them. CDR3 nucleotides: TGTGCCAGCAGCCAAGCACTTGACTACGAGCAGTACTTC. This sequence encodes CASSQALDYEQYF.